A selection of T cell receptor beta chains follows, all from one sample in a study of blood T cell repertoires in COVID-19. Profiled with immunoSEQ multiplex PCR; TCRdb holds only in-frame clones, not every one. This sample has roughly 180,000 clones, with roughly 84% found just once. Specimen: peripheral blood. Receptors were obtained from a woman between 50 and 59 years old with COVID-19, enrolled during active disease. The CDR3 runs from the conserved cysteine through the conserved F or W. Fields, in order: D gene, V gene, J gene, clone size, CDR3 DNA, CDR3 protein. A D gene is named only where the DNA matches it firmly. For some rows the clone size is stated as once, few or many, or as a class when expanded; others skip it.

-,TRBV10-3,TRBJ1-5,-,TGTGCCATCAGTGAGTCGTTAGCAAAGAAGGATAGCAATCAGCCCCAGCATTTT,CAISESLAKKDSNQPQHF
TRBD2,TRBV28,TRBJ2-7,-,TGTGCCAGCAGAGGAGGACTAGTCCACGAGCAGTACTTC,CASRGGLVHEQYF
-,TRBV10-3,TRBJ2-5,-,TGTGCCAGCGGGACCCAAGAGACCCAGTACTTC,CASGTQETQYF
-,TRBV28,TRBJ1-1,-,TGTGCCAGCAGTCCGGTATGGGGGGGAGGATGGGCTGAAGCTTTCTTT,CASSPVWGGGWAEAFF
-,TRBV12-5,TRBJ1-6,-,TGTGCTAGTGGTTTGGTATCCGGACAGCCCAATTCACCCCTCCACTTT,CASGLVSGQPNSPLHF
TRBD2,TRBV5-1,TRBJ2-1,-,TGCGCCAGCAGCTTTACTAGCGGGGGGTTATTTGAGCAGTTCTTC,CASSFTSGGLFEQFF
TRBD2,TRBV7-7,TRBJ2-3,-,TGTGCCAGCAGCCAGCTAGCGGGGCCCACAGATACGCAGTATTTT,CASSQLAGPTDTQYF
TRBD1,TRBV7-3,TRBJ1-2,-,TGTGCCAGCAGCATGGACAGGGGACATGGCTACACCTTC,CASSMDRGHGYTF
-,TRBV18,TRBJ1-5,-,TGTGCCAGCTCACCACCGGGCTCGGATATTCAGCCCCAGCATTTT,CASSPPGSDIQPQHF
-,TRBV6-5,TRBJ2-3,-,TGTGCCAGCAGTTACCGGGGAAACACAGATACGCAGTATTTT,CASSYRGNTDTQYF
TRBD1,TRBV7-9,TRBJ2-1,-,TGTGCCAGCAGCTATCTGGGACAGGAAAACAATGAGCAGTTCTTC,CASSYLGQENNEQFF
-,TRBV30,TRBJ1-2,-,TGTGCCTGGAGTCCTCTCAGGGGTTATCGCGGCTACACCTTC,CAWSPLRGYRGYTF
-,TRBV7-9,TRBJ1-6,-,TGTGCCAGCAGCTTTAGATGGTCACAGGGAAATTCACCCCTCCACTTT,CASSFRWSQGNSPLHF
TRBD2,TRBV27,TRBJ2-7,-,TGTGCCACCACTAGCGGGGGGGCCTACGAGCAGTACTTC,CATTSGGAYEQYF
TRBD2,TRBV6-2/TRBV6-3,TRBJ2-1,-,TGTGCCAGCAGTTTGAGCGGGGGAGTATACAATGAGCAGTTCTTC,CASSLSGGVYNEQFF
-,TRBV11-2,TRBJ1-6,-,TGTGCCAGCACCTTTGACAGAGTTAGTTCACCCCTCCACTTT,CASTFDRVSSPLHF
-,TRBV19,TRBJ1-1,-,TGTGCCAGTATAGCGGCAGGGAGCACTGAAGCTTTCTTT,CASIAAGSTEAFF
-,TRBV18,TRBJ2-2,-,TGTGCCAGCTCACCCGCCAGGGGGAACACCGGGGAGCTGTTTTTT,CASSPARGNTGELFF
-,TRBV24-1,TRBJ1-5,-,TGTGCCACCAGTGATTCCGGGGGCAATCAGCCCCAGCATTTT,CATSDSGGNQPQHF
TRBD1,TRBV19,TRBJ2-1,-,TGTGCCAGTAGTAAGACAGGGGAGACAGACCATGAGCAGTTCTTC,CASSKTGETDHEQFF
TRBD2,TRBV7-9,TRBJ2-1,-,TGTGCCAGCAGTACTACTAGCGGGGGGGCAGATGAGCAGTTCTTC,CASSTTSGGADEQFF
-,TRBV5-1,TRBJ1-6,-,TGCGCCAGCAGCCTTGGGCAGGGGAGCTCCTATAATTCACCCCTCCACTTT,CASSLGQGSSYNSPLHF
-,TRBV6-4,TRBJ1-2,-,TGTGCCAGCAGTGACTTACAGGGCGCCAACACCTTC,CASSDLQGANTF
TRBD1,TRBV5-1,TRBJ2-7,once,TGCGCCAGCAGCTATCAACCGGGACAGGGGATTTCCTACGAGCAGTACTTC,CASSYQPGQGISYEQYF
-,TRBV9,TRBJ1-1,-,TGTGCCAGCAGCGTAGGAGTATCCGAAGCTTTCTTT,CASSVGVSEAFF
-,TRBV9,TRBJ1-1,-,TGTGCCAGCAGCCCCGGGACATTCAACACTGAAGCTTTCTTT,CASSPGTFNTEAFF
-,TRBV19,TRBJ1-5,-,TGTGCCTCCTTGCCAAGGGGATCTAGCAATCAGCCCCAGCATTTT,CASLPRGSSNQPQHF